The 21 T cell receptor beta chains presented below share a single source sample, sequenced in a study of blood T cell repertoires in COVID-19. Assay used: immunoSEQ multiplex PCR; TCRdb lists only in-frame clones, some missing. The data hold 200,000 to 300,000 clones, with about 80% observed a single time. Sequenced sample: peripheral blood. Receptors originate from a woman aged 80 or over with acute or convalescent COVID-19.

V is TRBV5-1 and J is TRBJ2-5; D is perhaps TRBD2 (5 bases). This CDR3 is 14 amino acids long. V gave up 3 bases and J gave up 4 bases, with 13 bases separating them. Germline CDR1 SGHRS, CDR2 YFSETQ. CDR3 amino acids: CASSSTEGVETQYF. CDR3 nucleotide sequence: TGCGCCAGCAGCTCCACTGAGGGAGTAGAGACCCAGTACTTC. Variable domain in full (rest from reference TRBV5-1 and TRBJ2-5): KAGVTQTPRYLIKTRGQQVTLSCSPISGHRSVSWYQQTPGQGLQFLFEYFSETQRNKGNFPGRFSGRQFSNSRSEMNVSTLELGDSALYLCASSSTEGVETQYFGPGTRLLVL.

This chain joins TRBV2 and TRBJ1-5, with D hard to call. V dropped 3 bases and J dropped 5 bases, with 8 bases sitting between them. The CDR3 has 13 residues. Per germline, CDR1 SNHLY and CDR2 FYNNEI. The CDR3 coding sequence is TGTGCCAGCAGTGAGTACCGGGATCAGCCCCAGCATTTT. Its protein is CASSEYRDQPQHF.

The chain combines TRBV6-6 with TRBJ2-5; no firm D call. V was pared by 0 bases and J by 5 bases, with 16 bases between. The CDR3 has 16 residues. Germline loops: CDR1 MNHNY, CDR2 SVGAGI (reference sequence). CDR3 amino acids: CASSYSVAAPRETQYF. The CDR3 DNA sequence: TGTGCCAGCAGTTACTCGGTGGCAGCCCCGAGGGAGACCCAGTACTTC.

This clone has only a few counts. The chain recombines TRBV5-6 with TRBJ2-7, with 8 bases matching TRBD1. CDR1 and CDR2 from the germline V gene are SGHDT and YYEEEE. CDR3 size: 18 residues. Trimming cost V 0 bases and J 0 bases; bases outside gene matches: 11. CDR3 in amino acids: CASSLGRGLIVSSYEQYF. The CDR3 coding sequence is TGTGCCAGCAGCTTGGGCAGGGGGCTGATAGTTAGCTCCTACGAGCAGTACTTC.

This rearrangement joins TRBV7-6 to TRBJ1-4; 9 bases match TRBD1. Germline V gene lookup returns CDR1 SGHVS and CDR2 FNYEAQ. The length of the CDR3 is 17 residues. J gave up 3 bases and V 5 bases, and 10 bases lay outside the gene matches. CDR3 bases: TGTGCCAGCAGCACGCCGGGACAGGGTGAGGCTAATGAAAAACTGTTTTTT. Encoded protein: CASSTPGQGEANEKLFF.

The rearrangement uses TRBV7-9 and TRBJ1-4; a possible D gene is TRBD1 (5 bases). Germline V gene data show CDR1 as SEHNR and CDR2 as FQNEAQ (reference sequence). Trimming stripped 5 bases from V and 5 bases from J, with 15 bases between. The CDR3 totals 15 residues. In nucleotides, the CDR3 is TGTGCCAGCAGCAGAGGAAAGGGGCAGAATGAAAAACTGTTTTTT. Residues: CASSRGKGQNEKLFF.

This clone was observed a few times. V is TRBV5-4 and J is TRBJ2-2, with D perhaps TRBD1 (6 bases). Trimming shortened V by 0 bases and J by 0 bases, and 12 bases separated the two germline ends. The CDR3 runs 17 residues. Germline CDR1 reads SGHNT; CDR2 reads YYREEE (reference sequence). The CDR3 bases are TGTGCCAGCAGCTTGGCCGGTGGGACATCGAACACCGGGGAGCTGTTTTTT. Protein sequence: CASSLAGGTSNTGELFF.

This clone was seen once. V usage is TRBV7-6 and J usage is TRBJ2-1, with 9 bases fitting TRBD2. The CDR3 has 13 amino acids. V shed 7 bases, J shed 6 bases, and the junction held 4 bases outside the gene matches. The germline CDR1 and CDR2 sequences are SGHVS and FNYEAQ. CDR3 DNA sequence: TGTGCCAGCACTAGCGGGGCCGGCAATGAGCAGTTCTTC. Translated, it gives CASTSGAGNEQFF.

This chain joins TRBV28 and TRBJ1-2; 8 positions match TRBD1. CDR1 is MDHEN, CDR2 SYDVKM, per germline. V lost 10 bases to trimming and J lost 4 bases; unmatched junction nucleotides: 11. The CDR3 extends over 14 amino acids. CDR3 nucleotides: TGTGCCATACGAACTTCAGGGGGCGTCTATGGCTACACCTTC. Translating gives CAIRTSGGVYGYTF.

The V gene is TRBV5-1, the J gene TRBJ2-6; 10 nucleotides line up with TRBD1. Germline CDR1 and CDR2: SGHRS and YFSETQ. The CDR3 is made up of 17 amino acids. V shed 4 bases and J 3 bases; nucleotides not matched to a gene: 7. The CDR3 spells CASSPGQGVRGANVLTF. The CDR3 DNA reads as TGCGCCAGCAGCCCCGGACAGGGGGTACGTGGGGCCAACGTCCTGACTTTC.

This clone turned up a few times. The rearrangement joins TRBV15 to TRBJ1-2; 7 positions agree with TRBD1. After removal of 0 bases from V and 0 bases from J, the junction contained 1 base not matched to a gene. The CDR3 sequence is 15 residues long. Germline CDR1 LNHNV, CDR2 YYDKDF (reference sequence). The CDR3 sequence: CATSRDGQANYGYTF. In DNA form, the CDR3 reads TGTGCCACCAGCAGAGACGGACAGGCTAACTATGGCTACACCTTC. The whole variable domain, filled in from reference TRBV15 and TRBJ1-2, reads DAMVIQNPRYQVTQFGKPVTLSCSQTLNHNVMYWYQQKSSQAPKLLFHYYDKDFNNEADTPDNFQSRRPNTSFCFLDIRSPGLGDTAMYLCATSRDGQANYGYTFGSGTRLTVV.

V usage is TRBV7-9 and J usage is TRBJ2-1, with a tentative D call TRBD2 (5 bases). This CDR3 has 12 amino acids. V shed 10 bases and J shed 5 bases, with 12 bases lying between them. Germline loops: CDR1 SEHNR, CDR2 FQNEAQ (reference sequence). CDR3 sequence: CATSRADNEQFF. In DNA, the CDR3 is TGTGCCACCTCGCGGGCAGACAATGAGCAGTTCTTC.

This chain links TRBV5-1 with TRBJ1-6; no definite D call. The V end lost 4 bases, the J end lost 0 bases, and 8 bases lay between the germline ends. CDR3 length equals 15 residues. The germline V gene has CDR1 SGHRS and CDR2 YFSETQ. The CDR3 reads CASSIGSSYNSPLHF. Written as DNA, the CDR3 is TGCGCCAGCAGCATCGGGAGCTCCTATAATTCACCCCTCCACTTT.

V and J are TRBV28 and TRBJ2-1; unclear D gene. This CDR3 is built from 13 residues. Deletions cut 3 bases from V and 5 bases from J, with 8 bases between. Germline CDR1 MDHEN, CDR2 SYDVKM. The CDR3 reads CASSFARNNEQFF. CDR3 sequence (DNA): TGTGCCAGCAGTTTCGCCAGGAACAATGAGCAGTTCTTC.

The chain carries TRBV2 and TRBJ2-1; 11 nucleotides align to TRBD1. Per germline, CDR1 SNHLY and CDR2 FYNNEI. V was clipped by 6 bases and J by 7 bases; unmatched bases: 8. The CDR3 runs 15 residues. CDR3: CASSLGQGARNEQFF. CDR3 nucleotide sequence: TGTGCCAGCAGCCTAGGACAGGGGGCAAGGAATGAGCAGTTCTTC.

The CDR3 DNA sequence: TGTGCCAGCAGCTTGGCCGGGGGGAACGGAAACACCATATATTTT. Translated, it gives CASSLAGGNGNTIYF. The V and J genes are TRBV5-4 and TRBJ1-3; D is possibly TRBD1 (5 bases). The CDR3 contains 15 residues. Germline CDR1 SGHNT, CDR2 YYREEE (reference sequence). V was trimmed by 0 bases and J by 4 bases, leaving 11 bases between them.

This chain joins TRBV6-1 and TRBJ1-4; maybe TRBD1 (6 bases). CDR3 size: 16 residues. Germline V CDR1 and CDR2: MNHNS, SASEGT. V gave up 4 bases and J gave up 5 bases, with 17 bases separating them. CDR3 DNA: TGTGCCAGCAGTGGTTACGGACAGAACCTAAATGAAAAACTGTTTTTT. Its protein product is CASSGYGQNLNEKLFF.

This clone came up a few times. The chain employs TRBV5-8 and TRBJ2-7, with 7 bases that match TRBD1. CDR1 SGHTS and CDR2 YDEGEE come from the germline V gene. The CDR3 totals 14 residues. The junction had 3 bases not matched to a gene; V was cut back by 1 base and J by 2 bases. As DNA, the CDR3 is TGTGCCAGCAGCTTGAGGGGGCCAGCCTACGAGCAGTACTTC. Protein sequence: CASSLRGPAYEQYF.

The chain uses TRBV2 and TRBJ1-1; TRBD1 aligns across 7 bases. The CDR3 is 16 amino acids. CDR1 and CDR2 (germline): SNHLY, FYNNEI. The V gene end was trimmed by 5 bases and the J gene end by 1 base; junction bases not matched to a gene: 10. This CDR3 reads CASSPPAGGQNTEAFF. CDR3 bases: TGTGCCAGCAGTCCCCCGGCAGGGGGACAGAACACTGAAGCTTTCTTT.

The V gene is TRBV7-2, the J gene TRBJ2-5; the match to TRBD2 covers 9 bases. Germline values: CDR1 SGHTA, CDR2 FQGNSA. V shed 5 bases, J shed 4 bases, and the junction held 14 bases outside the gene matches. The CDR3 spans 17 residues. The chain's CDR3 is CASSVRRGLAGRETQYF. The CDR3 region has the DNA TGTGCCAGCAGCGTGCGGAGGGGCCTAGCGGGGAGAGAGACCCAGTACTTC.

The chain combines TRBV5-1 with TRBJ2-1; tentatively, D is TRBD2 (6 bases). Per the germline V gene, CDR1 is SGHRS and CDR2 is YFSETQ. V lost 0 bases, J lost 5 bases, and 12 bases lay in between. The CDR3 sequence is 15 residues long. The CDR3: CASSLEGGINNEQFF. DNA of the CDR3: TGCGCCAGCAGCTTGGAGGGCGGGATCAACAATGAGCAGTTCTTC.